This T cell receptor beta chain was identified in a study of identical twins. Study outcomes and limitations: The analysis was cross-sectional rather than longitudinal within donors. Diverse VJ usage suggested most zero-insertion clonotypes were not invariant T cells.

Donors uniformly comprised healthy Caucasians. TCRdb processed the 5' RACE reads anew with MiXCR; each CDR3 protein has one entry. This table holds around 480,000 distinct CDR3 sequences, around 15% found once. CDR3 size: 15 residues. V shed 5 bases, J shed 4 bases, and the junction held 10 bases outside the gene matches. The V gene's germline CDR1 is SGHTA and CDR2 FQGNSA. Note on this clonotype: Its antigen is unidentified.

These data were likewise used in another study, on yellow fever vaccine responses in identical twins. That work contributes: Reported findings indicate that twins' vaccine T cell responses seemed partially convergent, partially personalized.

V gene TRBV7-2 combines with J gene TRBJ2-5; TRBD1 agrees at 7 bases. This clonotype was obtained from a woman between 18 and 29 years old in good health. The sequenced material came from CD4+ T cells sorted from blood. The CDR3 nucleotides read TGTGCCAGCAGCGAGGGGGCGGCGGGCCGAGAGACCCAGTACTTC. Translation: CASSEGAAGRETQYF. Full variable domain (missing parts from reference TRBV7-2 and TRBJ2-5): GAGVSQSPSNKVTEKGKDVELRCDPISGHTALYWYRQSLGQGLEFLIYFQGNSAPDKSGLPSDRFSAERTGGSVSTLTIQRTQQEDSAVYLCASSEGAAGRETQYFGPGTRLLVL.